The 29 T cell receptor beta chains below all came from one sample that was sequenced in a study of T cells in Graves' hyperthyroidism and ophthalmopathy. Regions amplified from RNA transcripts were the TCR beta CDR3 regions. A first-round RT-PCR of the TCR CDR3 used the HTBI primer set. TCRdb recomputed calls from the multiplex PCR reads with MiXCR, one row per CDR3 protein. The sample has a few hundred thousand distinct CDR3 sequences, approximately 16% seen once. Sample: blood. Every receptor here comes from a middle-aged woman with Graves' ophthalmopathy.

This clonotype showed up many times. The chain employs TRBV20-1 and TRBJ2-1; weak D call: TRBD2 (6 bases). Germline loops: CDR1 DFQATT, CDR2 SNEGSKA (reference sequence). The CDR3 is made up of 12 amino acids. The ends were cut back, 3 bases at V and 6 bases at J, with 9 bases in the middle. The CDR3 DNA sequence: TGCAGTGCTAGCCGGGAGTTCAATGAGCAGTTCTTC. It encodes CSASREFNEQFF.

Worth noting for this clonotype: This may be a read error, as it is one base from a much larger clone. The chain recombines TRBV12-3 or TRBV12-4 with TRBJ2-1; tentatively, D is TRBD1 (5 bases). The closer fit of TRBJ2-7 to the DNA end suggests the J call may be wrong. The CDR3 runs to 14 residues. CDR3 bases: TGTGCCAGCGGTAGGACAATCACCTACAATGAGCAGTACTTC. The encoded protein is CASGRTITYNEQYF.

The chain has TRBV6-1 and TRBJ2-5, with 10 bases matching TRBD2. The CDR3 totals 17 residues. Germline loops: CDR1 MNHNS, CDR2 SASEGT. Trimming cost V 6 bases and J 5 bases; bases outside gene matches: 15. CDR3 sequence reads: CASRAISGRPGWETQYF. The CDR3 DNA is TGTGCCAGCAGAGCGATTAGCGGGAGGCCCGGGTGGGAGACCCAGTACTTC.

This clonotype was counted between two and nine times. The CDR3 nucleotides read TGCAGTGCCGCGACCTCTAGCGGGAGGGTGGAAGAGACCCAGTACTTC. Its protein is CSAATSSGRVEETQYF. The rearrangement joins TRBV20-1 to TRBJ2-5; 12 positions match TRBD2. J gave up 3 bases and V 6 bases, and 11 bases lay outside the gene matches. Germline V gene lookup returns CDR1 DFQATT and CDR2 SNEGSKA (reference sequence). The CDR3 contains 16 residues.

Of note for this clonotype: With a much larger clone just one base away, this may be a read error. This chain joins TRBV7-9 and TRBJ2-3; weak D call: TRBD1 (6 bases). The CDR3 length is 15 residues. V lost 5 bases to trimming and J lost 1 base, with 13 bases between them. Per germline, CDR1 SEHNR and CDR2 FQNEAQ (reference sequence). The CDR3 nucleotides read TGTGCCAGCAGCCCTGGGGACACCGGCACAGATACGCAGTATTTT. Encoded protein: CASSPGDTGTDTQYF.

This clonotype was counted at least ten times. This chain uses TRBV28 with TRBJ2-1; 12 bases fit TRBD2. V was pared by 6 bases and J by 9 bases, with 12 bases of the junction left unmatched. The CDR3 consists of 16 residues. The V gene's germline CDR1 is MDHEN and CDR2 SYDVKM. The CDR3, as DNA: TGTGCCAGCAGATCCCCAACTAGCGGGAGGTCCAGTGAGCAGTTCTTC. It yields the protein CASRSPTSGRSSEQFF.

The rearrangement joins TRBV6-1 to TRBJ2-5; D is tentatively TRBD1 or TRBD2 (7 bases each). The CDR3 contains 16 residues. V was pared by 3 bases and J by 5 bases, with 19 bases between. CDR1 and CDR2 (germline): MNHNS, SASEGT. The CDR3 DNA follows: TGTGCCAGCAGTGACGCCCGGGGAGGGGGCCGCGAGACCCAGTACTTC. This sequence encodes CASSDARGGGRETQYF.

V is TRBV6-2 or TRBV6-3 and J is TRBJ2-7; TRBD2 is a possible D gene (6 bases). Germline V gives CDR1 MNHEY, CDR2 SVGEGT. Trimming cost V 7 bases and J 2 bases, with 15 bases left between them. The CDR3 covers 14 residues. The CDR3 DNA follows: TGTGCCAGCATCTCGGTGGGACTCACCTACGAGCAGTACTTC. It yields the protein CASISVGLTYEQYF.

To note about this clonotype: A much bigger clone sits one base away, suggesting this may be a read error. The chain is built from TRBV11-2 and TRBJ1-5; D is undetermined. The CDR3 spans 15 residues. V gave up 4 bases and J gave up 4 bases, with 14 bases separating them. Germline assignment: CDR1 SGHAT and CDR2 FQNNGV. The CDR3 sequence: CASSSGFSKNQPQHF. In DNA, the CDR3 is TGTGCCAGCAGCTCGGGTTTCAGTAAGAATCAGCCCCAGCATTTT.

The sample holds many counts of this clonotype. The chain carries TRBV20-1 and TRBJ2-1; TRBD2 agrees at 9 bases. The CDR3 extends over 13 amino acids. Losses at the gene ends were 3 bases for V and 6 bases for J; bases not matched to a gene: 3. Germline assignment: CDR1 DFQATT and CDR2 SNEGSKA (reference sequence). The DNA of the CDR3 is TGCAGTGCTAGGGTTAGCGGGGGCAATGAGCAGTTCTTC. Translated: CSARVSGGNEQFF.

This clonotype was counted at least ten times. The gene calls are TRBV20-1 and TRBJ1-1; D gene uncertain. The CDR3 totals 12 residues. Trimming left V 1 base short and J 1 base short, with 4 bases between. The germline V gene encodes CDR1 DFQATT and CDR2 SNEGSKA (reference sequence). The CDR3 reads CSARVANTEAFF. The CDR3 DNA is TGCAGTGCTAGAGTGGCGAACACTGAAGCTTTCTTT.

This clonotype has a count of ten or more. The V call is TRBV12-3 or TRBV12-4, the J call TRBJ2-1; TRBD1 or TRBD2 may be the D gene (5 bases each). V was clipped by 6 bases and J by 6 bases, with 15 bases between them. The CDR3 has 14 residues. The CDR3 DNA reads as TGTGCCAGCAGCCCCGGGACCCAGGGCAATGAGCAGTTCTTC. The encoded protein is CASSPGTQGNEQFF.

This sequence joins TRBV29-1 and TRBJ1-1; TRBD1 might be the D (6 bases). Trimming left V 7 bases short and J 5 bases short, with 14 bases between. CDR3 size: 12 residues. CDR1 and CDR2 from the germline V gene are SQVTM and ANQGSEA. The CDR3 reads CSAGGRGTEAFF. DNA for the CDR3: TGCAGCGCCGGGGGCAGGGGAACTGAAGCTTTCTTT.

Comments on this clonotype: A much larger clonotype is one base distant, so this may be a read error. This chain connects TRBV4-1 to TRBJ2-7; 12 bases align to TRBD2. CDR3 length: 15 amino acids. V was clipped by 2 bases and J by 7 bases; unmatched bases: 6. In germline, CDR1 is MGHRA, CDR2 YSYEKL. CDR3 in DNA: TGCGCCAGCAGCCAACCGACTAGCGGGAGATATGAGCAGTACTTC. Its protein is CASSQPTSGRYEQYF.

The rearrangement joins TRBV20-1 to TRBJ2-2; TRBD1 agrees at 10 bases. The length of the CDR3 is 14 residues. Germline loops: CDR1 DFQATT, CDR2 SNEGSKA (reference sequence). Unmatched junction bases numbered 5, after V lost 5 bases and J lost 5 bases. In DNA, the CDR3 is TGCAGTGCTCGAAGACAGGGGGCTACCGGGGAGCTGTTTTTT. Its protein is CSARRQGATGELFF.

This clonotype has just a few counts. V is TRBV28 and J is TRBJ1-4, with D possibly TRBD1 on 5 matching bases. There are 13 residues in the CDR3. V was shortened by 7 bases and J by 6 bases, with 12 bases between the two germline ends. Germline V CDR1 and CDR2: MDHEN, SYDVKM. The chain's CDR3 is CASIRGGDEKLFF. The CDR3 DNA sequence: TGTGCCAGCATCCGGGGCGGGGATGAAAAACTGTTTTTT.

This clonotype was picked up a small number of times. The chain carries TRBV30 and TRBJ2-1; D possibly uses TRBD1 or TRBD2 (5 bases each). The CDR3 spans 16 residues. CDR1 and CDR2 from the germline V gene are GTSNPN and SVGIG (reference sequence). V was clipped by 2 bases and J by 6 bases, with 20 bases between them. This CDR3 is CAWSSGPVLRGNEQFF. As DNA, the CDR3 is TGTGCCTGGAGTTCAGGCCCGGTCTTGAGGGGCAATGAGCAGTTCTTC.

This clonotype was found a few times. The chain is built from TRBV29-1 and TRBJ2-5, with 9 bases that match TRBD1. CDR3 size: 13 residues. In germline, CDR1 is SQVTM, CDR2 ANQGSEA. With V trimmed by 7 bases and J by 4 bases, 7 bases remained unmatched. CDR3 bases: TGCAGCGCACGACAGGGGGTTGGAGAGACCCAGTACTTC. Its translation: CSARQGVGETQYF.

The table lists this clonotype with many counts. The chain couples TRBV2 to TRBJ2-1; 11 positions match TRBD2. Germline loops: CDR1 SNHLY, CDR2 FYNNEI. The trim removed 7 bases at V and 9 bases at J, leaving 8 bases unmatched. This CDR3 comprises 14 residues. CDR3 DNA: TGTGCCAGCAAGGGAACTAGCGGGAGTAGTGAGCAGTTCTTC. This encodes CASKGTSGSSEQFF. Drawing the rest from reference TRBV2 and TRBJ2-1, the complete variable domain is EPEVTQTPSHQVTQMGQEVILRCVPISNHLYFYWYRQILGQKVEFLVSFYNNEISEKSEIFDDQFSVERPDGSNFTLKIRSTKLEDSAMYFCASKGTSGSSEQFFGPGTRLTVL.

This clonotype came up a few times. The chain is built from TRBV6-2 or TRBV6-3 and TRBJ1-1, with unresolved D. V lost 5 bases, J lost 1 base, and 11 bases lay in between. This CDR3 contains 14 residues. Germline assignment: CDR1 MNHEY and CDR2 SVGEGT. CDR3 amino acids: CASSGRSWNTEAFF. CDR3 sequence (DNA): TGTGCCAGCAGTGGCAGGTCCTGGAACACTGAAGCTTTCTTT.

V usage is TRBV10-3 and J usage is TRBJ2-3; 8 bases map to TRBD1. The length of the CDR3 is 15 residues. Germline V gives CDR1 ENHRY, CDR2 SYGVKD. V shed 8 bases and J 3 bases; nucleotides not matched to a gene: 10. CDR3 in DNA: TGTGCCATCCGGCGGGCAGGGGGCAGTACAGATACGCAGTATTTT. It is translated as CAIRRAGGSTDTQYF.

This clonotype was found many times. The CDR3 sequence: CSAVWDISYEQYF. The DNA for the CDR3 is TGCAGTGCTGTCTGGGACATCTCCTACGAGCAGTACTTC. This rearrangement joins TRBV20-1 to TRBJ2-7, with D tentatively TRBD1 (6 bases). Trimming removed 5 bases at V and 0 bases at J, with 11 bases between. Germline CDR1 and CDR2: DFQATT and SNEGSKA (reference sequence). The CDR3 consists of 13 residues.

This clonotype was recorded a few times. This chain connects TRBV10-3 to TRBJ2-2, with 10 bases lining up with TRBD2. With 4 bases clipped from V and 6 bases from J, the junction kept 8 bases outside the gene matches. This CDR3 has 16 residues. Germline loops: CDR1 ENHRY, CDR2 SYGVKD. CDR3 loop: CAISALLAGVAGELFF. The DNA for the CDR3 is TGTGCCATCAGTGCCCTGCTAGCGGGAGTGGCCGGGGAGCTGTTTTTT.

In its sample, this clonotype was seen a few times. The chain combines TRBV3-1 with TRBJ2-3; 8 bases match TRBD2. This CDR3 is 17 amino acids long. The J segment lost 1 base and the V segment lost 1 base, leaving 7 bases of the junction unmatched. Germline CDR1 is LGHDT and CDR2 is YNNKEL (reference sequence). In DNA, the CDR3 is TGTGCCAGCAGCCAAGCGGGGGGGGGGGTCCGCACAGATACGCAGTATTTT. Its protein is CASSQAGGGVRTDTQYF.

This clonotype was observed at least ten times. This sequence joins TRBV18 and TRBJ1-2; D may be TRBD1 (5 bases). V was cut by 0 bases and J by 4 bases, with 6 bases left in between. CDR1 is KGHSH, CDR2 LQKENI, per germline. This CDR3 comprises 13 residues. CDR3: CASSPPTGYGYTF. CDR3 nucleotides: TGTGCCAGCTCACCACCCACAGGCTATGGCTACACCTTC.

The chain uses TRBV28 and TRBJ2-5, with D uncertain. The V gene's germline CDR1 is MDHEN and CDR2 SYDVKM. Trimming cost V 2 bases and J 5 bases, with 9 bases left between them. There are 13 residues in the CDR3. The CDR3 nucleotides are TGTGCCAGCAGTTTAATCCCCGGGGAGACCCAGTACTTC. Amino acids: CASSLIPGETQYF.

This clonotype was observed many times. The chain carries TRBV27 and TRBJ2-7; D is ambiguous. This CDR3 spans 12 amino acids. Trimming took 3 bases from V and 6 from J, leaving 9 bases between them. The germline CDR1 and CDR2 sequences are MNHEY and SMNVEV (reference sequence). The CDR3 reads CASSFPGSEQYF. DNA for the CDR3: TGTGCCAGCAGTTTCCCCGGCAGCGAGCAGTACTTC.

This clonotype was counted ten times or more. The chain links TRBV2 to TRBJ1-5, with 9 nucleotides matching TRBD1. Germline-derived CDR1 and CDR2 are SNHLY and FYNNEI. This CDR3 has 15 amino acids. The ends lost 6 bases at V and 4 bases at J; junction bases unmatched: 7. The CDR3 nucleotides are TGTGCCAGCAGGGGACAGGGTGTTCAGAATCAGCCCCAGCATTTT. It translates to CASRGQGVQNQPQHF.

This clonotype was picked up a small number of times. This sequence joins TRBV12-3 or TRBV12-4 and TRBJ1-1; possibly TRBD1 for D (5 bases). CDR3 size: 15 residues. Trimming took off 3 bases at V and 5 bases at J, with 16 bases between the two ends. The CDR3 nucleotides read TGTGCCAGCAGTTTTGATTTGGGGGGTTGGACTGAAGCTTTCTTT. Protein product: CASSFDLGGWTEAFF.